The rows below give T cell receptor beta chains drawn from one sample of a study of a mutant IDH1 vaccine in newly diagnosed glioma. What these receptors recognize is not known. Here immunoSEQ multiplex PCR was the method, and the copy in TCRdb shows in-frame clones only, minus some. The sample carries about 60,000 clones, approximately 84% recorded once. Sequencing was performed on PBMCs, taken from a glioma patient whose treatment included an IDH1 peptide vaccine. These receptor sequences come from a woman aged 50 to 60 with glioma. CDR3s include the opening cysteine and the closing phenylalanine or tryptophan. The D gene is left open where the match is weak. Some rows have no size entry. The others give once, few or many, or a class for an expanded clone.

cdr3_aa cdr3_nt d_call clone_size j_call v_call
CASSVEGRGLGGTGELFF TGTGCCAGCAGCGTAGAGGGTCGGGGACTAGGGGGCACCGGGGAGCTGTTTTTT TRBD2 - TRBJ2-2 TRBV9
CASAASKNIQYF TGTGCCAGCGCGGCTTCCAAAAACATTCAGTACTTC - - TRBJ2-4 TRBV2
CASSQEHSGARYGYTF TGCGCCAGCAGCCAAGAGCATTCAGGGGCGAGGTATGGCTACACCTTC - once TRBJ1-2 TRBV4-3
CASSLTGEETQYF TGTGCCAGCAGCTTAACAGGCGAAGAGACCCAGTACTTC - - TRBJ2-5 TRBV5-5
CASSVEGNYGYTF TGTGCCAGCAGCGTGGAGGGGAACTATGGCTACACCTTC - - TRBJ1-2 TRBV5-4
CASSVGQQATYEQYF TGTGCCAGCAGCGTAGGGCAACAGGCTACCTACGAGCAGTACTTC - - TRBJ2-7 TRBV9
CASCQEAWESRPYNEQFF TGCGCCAGCTGTCAGGAGGCCTGGGAATCCAGGCCCTACAATGAGCAGTTCTTC - - TRBJ2-1 TRBV5-1
CASSLLHEQYF TGTGCCAGCAGCCTTTTACACGAGCAGTACTTC - - TRBJ2-7 TRBV7-2
CASRQGTGFSTDTQYF TGTGCCAGTAGACAGGGGACAGGGTTTAGCACAGATACGCAGTATTTT TRBD1 - TRBJ2-3 TRBV19
CSVVGSGDYTDTQYF TGCAGCGTTGTGGGTAGCGGGGACTACACAGATACGCAGTATTTT TRBD2 - TRBJ2-3 TRBV29-1
CASSPSSLEEGYTF TGTGCCAGCAGCCCGTCAAGCCTAGAAGAGGGCTACACCTTC - - TRBJ1-2 TRBV7-2
CASSFDRGSYEQYF TGTGCCAGCAGCTTCGACAGGGGATCTTACGAGCAGTACTTC TRBD1 - TRBJ2-7 TRBV7-8
CASRPGQERTGELFF TGCGCCAGCAGACCGGGACAGGAGCGCACCGGGGAGCTGTTTTTT TRBD1 - TRBJ2-2 TRBV5-1
CAISTDGYEQYF TGTGCCATCAGCACGGACGGGTACGAGCAGTACTTC - - TRBJ2-7 TRBV10-3
CASSEGSGGQVHSPLHF TGTGCCAGCAGTGAAGGGAGTGGGGGGCAGGTACATTCACCCCTCCACTTT - - TRBJ1-6 TRBV25-1
CASRDTANGYTF TGTGCCAGCAGGGATACAGCAAATGGCTACACCTTC - - TRBJ1-2 TRBV6-5
CASSLSLGQTTGELFF TGTGCCAGCAGCTTGAGTCTGGGACAGACCACCGGGGAGCTGTTTTTT TRBD1 - TRBJ2-2 TRBV5-6
CASSDSNEPNNEQFF TGTGCCAGCAGTGACTCGAATGAGCCGAACAATGAGCAGTTCTTC - - TRBJ2-1 TRBV6-4
CASSLDGKSQETQYF TGTGCCAGCAGCTTAGACGGGAAGAGCCAAGAGACCCAGTACTTC - - TRBJ2-5 TRBV7-7
CASSLKRGRGGLQFF TGTGCCAGCAGCTTAAAGAGGGGGCGGGGGGGCTTGCAGTTCTTC TRBD2 - TRBJ2-1 TRBV27
CASTSQTGFGNQPQHF TGTGCCAGCACCTCCCAGACAGGGTTCGGCAATCAGCCCCAGCATTTT TRBD1 once TRBJ1-5 TRBV2
CASGWNYGYTF TGTGCTAGTGGTTGGAACTATGGCTACACCTTC - - TRBJ1-2 TRBV12-5
CASSPSYEQYF TGTGCCAGCAGCCCCAGCTACGAGCAGTACTTC - - TRBJ2-7 TRBV7-8
CASNIPGRDPTEAFF TGCGCCAGCAACATCCCCGGACGGGACCCCACTGAAGCTTTCTTT - medium-sized TRBJ1-1 TRBV5-1
CASGWTVEKLFF TGTGCCAGCGGATGGACAGTAGAAAAACTGTTTTTT - - TRBJ1-4 TRBV6-1
CASSLAPGTGVGETQYF TGTGCCAGCAGCTTAGCCCCGGGGACAGGAGTCGGAGAGACCCAGTACTTC TRBD1 - TRBJ2-5 TRBV7-2
CASSRNTGELFF TGTGCCAGCAGCCGGAACACCGGGGAGCTGTTTTTT - - TRBJ2-2 TRBV2
CAITRDSIYEQYF TGTGCCATCACCAGGGACAGTATCTACGAGCAGTACTTC TRBD1 - TRBJ2-7 TRBV10-3
CASSLGADQPQHF TGTGCCAGCTCACTTGGGGCGGATCAGCCCCAGCATTTT - - TRBJ1-5 TRBV18
CASSFDGGPGSYNEQFF TGTGCCAGCAGCTTTGACGGTGGGCCAGGTTCCTACAATGAGCAGTTCTTC - - TRBJ2-1 TRBV7-2
CASSGQAGGLYGYTF TGTGCCAGCAGTGGACAGGCCGGGGGCCTCTATGGCTACACCTTC - - TRBJ1-2 TRBV6-4
CASRETGSNQPQHF TGCGCCAGCAGAGAGACAGGCTCAAATCAGCCCCAGCATTTT - - TRBJ1-5 TRBV5-1
CASSLVGRPAFF TGTGCCAGCAGTTTAGTAGGGCGCCCAGCTTTCTTT - - TRBJ1-1 TRBV28
CASSPIRQGGTGELFF TGTGCCAGCAGCCCAATTAGACAGGGTGGGACCGGGGAGCTGTTTTTT TRBD1 - TRBJ2-2 TRBV9
CASMRGYGYTF TGTGCCAGCATGCGCGGCTATGGCTACACCTTC - - TRBJ1-2 TRBV6-5
CASSPRVIDGYTF TGTGCCAGCTCACCGAGGGTTATAGACGGCTACACCTTC - - TRBJ1-2 TRBV18
CASSLGGQGSETQYF TGTGCCAGCAGCTTGGGGGGACAGGGGTCGGAGACCCAGTACTTC TRBD1 - TRBJ2-5 TRBV5-8
CAISYPRDSTNYGYTF TGTGCCATCAGTTACCCCAGGGACTCCACTAACTATGGCTACACCTTC - - TRBJ1-2 TRBV10-3
CASSSSGTALNTEAFF TGTGCCAGCAGCTCCTCCGGGACAGCGTTGAACACTGAAGCTTTCTTT TRBD1 - TRBJ1-1 TRBV7-8
CASSQDRDSLQETQYF TGCGCCAGCAGCCAAGATCGTGACTCACTCCAAGAGACCCAGTACTTC - once TRBJ2-5 TRBV4-1
CASSLNTGRGHTEAFF TGCGCCAGCAGCTTGAACACAGGGAGAGGGCACACTGAAGCTTTCTTT - - TRBJ1-1 TRBV5-1
CASTPDGVNSPLHF TGCGCCAGCACTCCGGACGGCGTTAATTCACCCCTCCACTTT - - TRBJ1-6 TRBV5-1
CASSQDLGNTEAFF TGTGCCAGCAGCCAAGATCTTGGGAACACTGAAGCTTTCTTT - once TRBJ1-1 TRBV14
CASSLAGVVATNEKLFF TGTGCCAGCAGCCTCGCAGGGGTGGTGGCAACTAATGAAAAACTGTTTTTT - - TRBJ1-4 TRBV2
CASSAGQGRRGEKLFF TGTGCCAGCAGCGCCGGACAGGGGAGGAGGGGTGAAAAACTGTTTTTT TRBD1 - TRBJ1-4 TRBV5-6
CASSLRRSNTEAFF TGTGCCAGCAGCCTGAGGAGGTCTAACACTGAAGCTTTCTTT - few TRBJ1-1 TRBV5-6
CASSATGGYGYTF TGTGCCAGCAGCGCGACAGGGGGCTATGGCTACACCTTC TRBD1 - TRBJ1-2 TRBV5-5
CASSPPSIGGASGQETQYF TGTGCCAGCTCACCACCGAGTATTGGAGGAGCTAGCGGCCAAGAGACCCAGTACTTC TRBD2 - TRBJ2-5 TRBV18